Listed below are T cell receptor beta chains from one sample, sequenced in a study of cytomegalovirus exposure and HLA in healthy donors. The table came from immunoSEQ multiplex PCR; TCRdb's copy has only in-frame clones and leaves some out. The sample lists about 140,000 clones; 80% were seen once. The specimen was PBMCs. Receptor source: a man aged 25-40 years in good health and CMV-seronegative. The CDR3 runs from the conserved cysteine through the conserved F or W. D genes are given only for firm matches. Size tells how often a clone was seen (once, few, many) or the class of an expanded clone, and some rows leave it out.

>few|TRBV30|NA|TRBJ1-1
TGTGCCCTGGGGAGGGGAGGCAGGTATGGCACTGAAGCTTTCTTT
CALGRGGRYGTEAFF
>NA|TRBV29-1|NA|TRBJ2-1
TGCAGCGTTGAAGGAGTCTCCTACAATGAGCAGTTCTTC
CSVEGVSYNEQFF
>NA|TRBV15|TRBD1|TRBJ1-2
TGTGCCACCAGCGCCGATCTGAGCTGGACAGGGAGCAACTATGGCTACACCTTC
CATSADLSWTGSNYGYTF
>NA|TRBV11-3|TRBD1|TRBJ2-3
TGTGCCAGCAGCCCCGACAGGGGAGTCAGAGATACGCAGTATTTT
CASSPDRGVRDTQYF
>NA|TRBV10-2|NA|TRBJ2-3
TGCGCCAGCAGGGTCTGGAGCTCCACAGATACGCAGTATTTT
CASRVWSSTDTQYF
>once|TRBV6-1|NA|TRBJ2-3
TGTGCCAGCAGTGTTCAGCGAGTTAGCACAGATACGCAGTATTTT
CASSVQRVSTDTQYF
>NA|TRBV28|NA|TRBJ1-2
TGTGCCACCAACCCCGGTTCCAACTATGGCTACACCTTC
CATNPGSNYGYTF
>NA|TRBV5-8|TRBD1|TRBJ2-1
TGTGCCAGCAGCAGGAGACAGGGGTACAATGAGCAGTTCTTC
CASSRRQGYNEQFF
>NA|TRBV28|NA|TRBJ1-4
TGTGCCAGCAGATCCTCCCCGAATGAAAAACTGTTTTTT
CASRSSPNEKLFF
>NA|TRBV5-1|NA|TRBJ1-4
TGCGCCAGCAGCTTACAGGGCGCAACTAATGAAAAACTGTTTTTT
CASSLQGATNEKLFF
>NA|TRBV5-1|TRBD1|TRBJ1-1
TGCGCCAGCAGCCTTGACAGGGGCACTGAAGCTTTCTTT
CASSLDRGTEAFF
>few|TRBV10-3|NA|TRBJ1-1
TGTGCCATCAGGGGGAGACAGGACGACACTGAAGCTTTCTTT
CAIRGRQDDTEAFF
>once|TRBV5-1|TRBD1|TRBJ1-2
TGCGCCAGCAGCCCCCCCCAAAGGACAGGGGGTAGTGGCTACACCTTC
CASSPPQRTGGSGYTF
>NA|TRBV5-6|NA|TRBJ2-6
TGTGCCAGCCCAACCTCTATGTCTGGGGCCAACGTCCTGACTTTC
CASPTSMSGANVLTF
>NA|TRBV6-1|NA|TRBJ2-7
TGTGCCAGCAGTGAAGGTCTGGCAGGGACTCCCTACGAGCAGTACTTC
CASSEGLAGTPYEQYF
>NA|TRBV30|NA|TRBJ1-1
TGTGCCTGGAGTGCAGGATTTGGAACTGAAGCTTTCTTT
CAWSAGFGTEAFF
>NA|TRBV21-1|NA|TRBJ1-1
TGTGCCAGCAGCCTCCTCACTGAAGCTTTCTTT
CASSLLTEAFF
>NA|TRBV28|NA|TRBJ1-2
TGTGCCAGCAGTTTATGGCAGGGCGGCAACTATGGCTACACCTTC
CASSLWQGGNYGYTF
>NA|TRBV28|TRBD2|TRBJ2-3
TGTGCCAGCAGTTCGGGAGCGGGAGGGCTAACAGATACGCAGTATTTT
CASSSGAGGLTDTQYF
>once|TRBV2|TRBD1|TRBJ2-5
TGTGCCAGCAGTGGACAGGGGGCCGGGGAGACCCAGTACTTC
CASSGQGAGETQYF
>NA|TRBV5-1|TRBD1|TRBJ1-2
TGCGCCAGCACCGACACGCCAGGGGGCTATGGCTACACCTTC
CASTDTPGGYGYTF
>few|TRBV28|TRBD1|TRBJ2-7
TGTGCCAGCAGCTTAAGACAGGGGGTCTACGAGCAGTACTTC
CASSLRQGVYEQYF
>NA|TRBV5-6|NA|TRBJ2-5
TGTGCCAGCAGCTTGGCCCAGGGATCGGAGACCCAGTACTTC
CASSLAQGSETQYF
>once|TRBV5-4|TRBD2|TRBJ2-7
TGTGCCAGCAGGCCCGGGACTACGACCTACGAGCAGTACTTC
CASRPGTTTYEQYF
>NA|TRBV19|TRBD1|TRBJ2-4
TGTGCCAGTAGTATAGTTACAGGGGGAGCCAAAAACATTCAGTACTTC
CASSIVTGGAKNIQYF
>NA|TRBV28|TRBD2|TRBJ2-1
TGTGCCAGCAGTCCGACCAAACTAGCGCCCAAAGGATACAATGAGCAGTTCTTC
CASSPTKLAPKGYNEQFF
>NA|TRBV29-1|TRBD1|TRBJ2-3
TGCAGCGTTGATGGGACAGGGGCCACAGATACGCAGTATTTT
CSVDGTGATDTQYF
>once|TRBV7-9|NA|TRBJ1-6
TGTGCCAGCAGAGCGAGCTCCTATAATTCACCCCTCCACTTT
CASRASSYNSPLHF
>NA|TRBV5-4|TRBD2|TRBJ2-7
TGTGCCAGCAGCTTGGGGGGGGGTTTGGACGGGAGAGGTTACGAGCAGTACTTC
CASSLGGGLDGRGYEQYF
>NA|TRBV5-1|TRBD1|TRBJ2-1
TGCGCCAGCAGCTTGACCCCAGGGGGCATTGACAATGAGCAGTTCTTC
CASSLTPGGIDNEQFF
>NA|TRBV6-5|NA|TRBJ1-6
TGTGCCAGCAGTTACTCCGGGACTAGGAATTCACCCCTCCACTTT
CASSYSGTRNSPLHF
>NA|TRBV28|TRBD1|TRBJ2-5
TGTGCCAGCAGTTTCAGACAGGGGGCGATACAAGAGACCCAGTACTTC
CASSFRQGAIQETQYF
>NA|TRBV29-1|NA|TRBJ2-4
TGCAGCGTTGCCGGCTTGACACCAGCGGACATTCAGTACTTC
CSVAGLTPADIQYF
>NA|TRBV29-1|TRBD2|TRBJ2-3
TGCAGCGCGATGGGAGGGCTCACAGATACGCAGTATTTT
CSAMGGLTDTQYF
>NA|TRBV27|TRBD1|TRBJ1-1
TGTGCCAGCAGTCTAAGACGACAGGGGCCTGAAGCTTTCTTT
CASSLRRQGPEAFF
>NA|TRBV11-3|NA|TRBJ2-6
TGTGCCAGCAGCTTAGACTCAGGGGCTGGGGCCAACGTCCTGACTTTC
CASSLDSGAGANVLTF
>NA|TRBV5-1|NA|TRBJ1-3
TGCGCCAGCAGCTTGGACAGGATGCCTGGAAACACCATATATTTT
CASSLDRMPGNTIYF
>NA|TRBV5-6|TRBD2|TRBJ2-2
TGTGCCAGCAGTGGACTAGCGGGGGCCCTGAACACCGGGGAGCTGTTTTTT
CASSGLAGALNTGELFF
>once|TRBV2|TRBD1|TRBJ1-1
TGTGCCAGCAGGAGGGACAGGGGGTCAAGTAGGACTGAAGCTTTCTTT
CASRRDRGSSRTEAFF
>NA|TRBV4-2|TRBD1|TRBJ2-7
TGTGCCAGCAGCCAAGGAGACAGGGTCTACGAGCAGTACTTC
CASSQGDRVYEQYF
>once|TRBV6-5|TRBD1|TRBJ2-5
TGTGCCAGCAGTCGTCGGACAGGACCTCCCTATGAGCAGTACTTC
CASSRRTGPPYEQYF
>NA|TRBV5-1|NA|TRBJ2-2
TGCGCCAGCAGCTTCTTTGTCGGGGAGCTGTTTTTT
CASSFFVGELFF
>NA|TRBV5-4|NA|TRBJ2-7
TGTGCCAGCAGCTCCCGGGACACCCTCCCCAACGAGCAGTACTTC
CASSSRDTLPNEQYF
>NA|TRBV11-2|TRBD2|TRBJ2-1
TGTGCCAGCAGCTTAGATCTTTTAGTAGCGGGTTCCTACAATGAGCAGTTCTTC
CASSLDLLVAGSYNEQFF
>NA|TRBV28|TRBD1|TRBJ1-3
TGTGCCAGCAGTTTGACAGGGTCTCGGGGAAACACCATATATTTT
CASSLTGSRGNTIYF
>NA|TRBV29-1|TRBD1|TRBJ1-6
TGCAGCGTTACCACTACAGGGGATTCACCCCTCCACTTT
CSVTTTGDSPLHF
>NA|TRBV25-1|NA|TRBJ2-5
TGTGCCAGCAGTGAATATCGAGAGACCCAGTACTTC
CASSEYRETQYF
>once|TRBV2|NA|TRBJ2-1
TGTGCCAGCAGTGAAAGGGGGGGGCTTGGGAATGAGCAGTTCTTC
CASSERGGLGNEQFF
>NA|TRBV15|NA|TRBJ2-7
TGTGCCACCAGCAGAGTTAGAGAAACGGAGCAGTACTTC
CATSRVRETEQYF
>NA|TRBV5-1|TRBD1|TRBJ2-7
TGCGCCAGCAGCTTGGAGGGCCTACAGGGGCCTGCCTACGAGCAGTACTTC
CASSLEGLQGPAYEQYF